The T cell receptor beta chain described here comes from a study of cytomegalovirus exposure and HLA in healthy donors. CDR3 size: 19 residues. V lost 0 bases and J lost 2; bases outside the gene matches: 12. Germline V lookup: CDR1 KGHSH, CDR2 LQKENI. The PCR made use of 60 Vbeta and 13 Jbeta primers. Using immunoSEQ multiplex PCR, the repertoire was profiled, and TCRdb retains in-frame clones only, with some absent. The data hold some 160,000 clones, with 73% observed a single time. As regards this clone: Its specificity is not known.

Findings and caveats of the study: Most TCR sequences were uncommon, yet certain public TCRs appeared in many donors.

This clonotype was obtained from a woman in her late teens or twenties in good health and CMV-seropositive. Sequences were obtained from PBMCs. The chain joins TRBV18 to TRBJ2-2; TRBD1 matches at 7 bases. The DNA for the CDR3 is TGTGCCAGCTCACCACCGTCCTGGGACAGTTCATTCAACACCGGGGAGCTGTTTTTT. It codes for CASSPPSWDSSFNTGELFF. Variable domain in full (rest from reference TRBV18 and TRBJ2-2): NAGVMQNPRHLVRRRGQEARLRCSPMKGHSHVYWYRQLPEEGLKFMVYLQKENIIDESGMPKERFSAEFPKEGPSILRIQQVVRGDSAAYFCASSPPSWDSSFNTGELFFGEGSRLTVL.